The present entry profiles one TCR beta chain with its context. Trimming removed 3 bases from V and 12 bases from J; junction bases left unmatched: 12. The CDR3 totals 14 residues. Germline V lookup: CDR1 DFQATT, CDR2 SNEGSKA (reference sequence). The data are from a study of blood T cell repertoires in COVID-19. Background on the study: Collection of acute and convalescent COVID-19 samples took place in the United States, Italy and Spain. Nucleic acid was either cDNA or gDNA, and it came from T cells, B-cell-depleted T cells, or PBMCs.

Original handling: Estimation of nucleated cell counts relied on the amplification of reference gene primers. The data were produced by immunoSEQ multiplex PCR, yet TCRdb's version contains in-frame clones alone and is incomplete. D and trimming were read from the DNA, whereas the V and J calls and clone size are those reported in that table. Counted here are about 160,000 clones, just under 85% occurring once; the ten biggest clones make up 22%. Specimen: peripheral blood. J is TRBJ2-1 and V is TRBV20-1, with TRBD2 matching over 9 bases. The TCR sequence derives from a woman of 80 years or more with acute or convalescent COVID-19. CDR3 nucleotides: TGCAGTGCTAGTTTGGGAGTAGCGGGAGACGGGCAGTTCTTC. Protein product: CSASLGVAGDGQFF.